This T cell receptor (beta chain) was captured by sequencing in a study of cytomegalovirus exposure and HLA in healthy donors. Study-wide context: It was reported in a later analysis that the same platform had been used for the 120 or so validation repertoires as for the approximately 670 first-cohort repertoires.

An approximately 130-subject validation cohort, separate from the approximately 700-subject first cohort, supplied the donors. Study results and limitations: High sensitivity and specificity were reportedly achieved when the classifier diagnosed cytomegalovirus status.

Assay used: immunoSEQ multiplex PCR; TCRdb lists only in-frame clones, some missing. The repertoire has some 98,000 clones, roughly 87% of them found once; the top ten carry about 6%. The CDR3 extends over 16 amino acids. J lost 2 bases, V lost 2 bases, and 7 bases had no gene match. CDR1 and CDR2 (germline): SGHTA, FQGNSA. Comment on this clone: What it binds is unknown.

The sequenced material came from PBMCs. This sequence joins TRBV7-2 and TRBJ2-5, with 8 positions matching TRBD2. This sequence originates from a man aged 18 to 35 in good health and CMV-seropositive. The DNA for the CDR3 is TGTGCCAGCAGCTTAAACCCGGGGGGGTGGCAAGAGACCCAGTACTTC. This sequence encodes CASSLNPGGWQETQYF.